This T cell receptor (beta chain) appears in the sequencing data of a study of blood T cell repertoires in COVID-19 (dated by TCRdb to the early 2020s). In the study overall: Samples covering the acute and convalescent phases of COVID-19 were provided by collaborators in the United States, Italy and Spain. The prospective study material was composed of cDNA or gDNA derived from T cells, B-cell-depleted T cells, or PBMCs. Deeply sampled blood TCRbeta repertoires from subjects exposed to, actively infected with, or recovered from COVID-19 were included in the dataset. A freely available public database, intended as a resource for researchers studying the immune response to SARS-CoV-2, is where the repertoires were released. The samples were drawn from the first 160 participants of the ongoing ImmuneRACE study and from 950 to 1,500 subjects provided by 6 global collaborators. A de-identified subject ID, COVID-19 status, age in years and sex were almost always included in the sample metadata. HLA class I and class II types, where available, came from metadata supplied by the sample provider rather than from assay-based typing. Summary of the overall study and its limitations: Clinical and demographic metadata were provided uncurated, with the amount varying by source and participant.

Comment on this clone: The target of this receptor is not known. The sample holds no much larger clone one base away, and base qualities are not on file.

TCRbeta CDR3 regions were amplified from genomic DNA using the immunoSEQ Assay, a bias-controlled multiplex PCR. The authors' analysis ran thus. The number of nucleated cells in each sample was estimated by amplification of reference gene primers within the assay. Sequence reads were collapsed and filtered to measure the absolute abundance of every unique TCRbeta CDR3 rearrangement. For each sample, productive Simpson clonality was calculated as the square root of Simpson's diversity index across productive rearrangements. TCRdb took over this immuneACCESS table, retaining in-frame rearrangements with V and J assigned. Such tables are incomplete; in checked studies, under half of the missing clones stem from an unresolved V gene, and the remainder is unexplained. V and J calls and clone size follow that table, whereas D and trimming were derived from the DNA. The sample records about 520,000 clones, 70% to 90% of which are singletons. The ten top clones hold about 3.2% of the sample.

As encoded in the germline V gene, CDR1 is MNHEY while CDR2 is SVGAGI. For this chain, trimming is 4 bases at the V end and 6 bases at the J end, and the number of junction bases without a gene match is 3. Its CDR3 holds 13 amino acids, cysteine through phenylalanine. The entry retains the CDR3 DNA only, 39 bases that are in frame from base 1. Each collaborating institution followed its own protocols to collect whole blood in K2EDTA tubes. For TCRbeta analysis, collaborators shipped samples in one of three forms: frozen whole blood, isolated PBMCs, or DNA extracted from either of those sample types.

The rearranged segments are TRBV6-5 and TRBJ1-2; the junction holds 9 bases that match TRBD1. The sequencing input was peripheral blood. This receptor was taken from a human donor in a cohort sampled during active COVID-19. The nucleotide sequence reads as follows: TGTGCCAGCAGTTTAGACAGGGGGAATGGCTACACCTTC. It specifies CASSLDRGNGYTF.